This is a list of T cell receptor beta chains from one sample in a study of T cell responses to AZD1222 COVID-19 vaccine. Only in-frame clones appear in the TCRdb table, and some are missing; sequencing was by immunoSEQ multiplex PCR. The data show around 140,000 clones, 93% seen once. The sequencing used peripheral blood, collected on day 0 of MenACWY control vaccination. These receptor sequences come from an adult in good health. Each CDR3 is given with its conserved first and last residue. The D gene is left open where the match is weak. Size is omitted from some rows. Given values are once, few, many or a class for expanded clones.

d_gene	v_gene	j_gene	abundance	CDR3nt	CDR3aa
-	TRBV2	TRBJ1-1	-	TGTGCCAGCAGTGAACACAGCTTGAACACTGAAGCTTTCTTT	CASSEHSLNTEAFF
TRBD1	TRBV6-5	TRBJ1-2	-	TGTGCCAGCACTGTGGGACAGGGGTATGGCTACACCTTC	CASTVGQGYGYTF
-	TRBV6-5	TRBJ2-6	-	TGTGCCAGTACCCTCGGGGGGGCCAACGTCCTGACTTTC	CASTLGGANVLTF
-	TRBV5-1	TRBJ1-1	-	TGCGCCAGCAGCCCCCGGGGTCAGACTAAAGCTTTCTTT	CASSPRGQTKAFF
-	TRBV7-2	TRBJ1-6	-	TGTGCCAGCAGCTTATTAGGACAGAACAATTCACCCCTCCACTTT	CASSLLGQNNSPLHF
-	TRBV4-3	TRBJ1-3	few	TGCGCCAGCAGCCCTGGGCAGGTCGGTGGAAACACCATATATTTT	CASSPGQVGGNTIYF
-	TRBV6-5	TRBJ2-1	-	TGTGCCAGCAGCGAGGACCCCCGCTCCTACAATGAGCAGTTCTTC	CASSEDPRSYNEQFF
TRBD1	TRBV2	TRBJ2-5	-	TGTGCCACCACCCGAAGGACAGGGTGGGAGACCCAGTACTTC	CATTRRTGWETQYF
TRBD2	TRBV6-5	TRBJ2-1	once	TGTGCCAGCAGAGCGGGGGGGCCCGAAAATGAGCAGTTCTTC	CASRAGGPENEQFF
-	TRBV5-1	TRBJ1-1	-	TGCGCCAGCAGCTACCCCGGGGCTGAAGCTTTCTTT	CASSYPGAEAFF
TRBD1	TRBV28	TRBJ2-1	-	TGTGCCAGCAGTTTAATTAATGGGGGACAGGGGGCCCAAGAGCAGTTCTTC	CASSLINGGQGAQEQFF
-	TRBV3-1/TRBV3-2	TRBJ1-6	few	TGTGCCAGCAGCCAAGTATCGGGGAATTCACCCCTCCACTTT	CASSQVSGNSPLHF
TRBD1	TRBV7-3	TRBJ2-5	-	TGTGCCAGCAGCTTAAGCGGACAGGGCCAAGAGACCCAGTACTTC	CASSLSGQGQETQYF
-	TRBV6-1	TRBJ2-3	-	TGTGCCAGCAGTGAGATAGAGGGCGAGGATACGCAGTATTTT	CASSEIEGEDTQYF
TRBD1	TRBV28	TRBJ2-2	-	TGTGCCAGTACCACAGGGGGCTCGAACACCGGGGAGCTGTTTTTT	CASTTGGSNTGELFF
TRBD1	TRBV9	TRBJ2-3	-	TGTGCCAGCAGCACAACAGGGGGCACAGATACGCAGTATTTT	CASSTTGGTDTQYF
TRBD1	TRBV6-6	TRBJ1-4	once	TGTGCCAGCGCTGGGACAGGGGGCGGAAAACTGTTTTTT	CASAGTGGGKLFF
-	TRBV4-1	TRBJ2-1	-	TGCGCCAGCAGCCAAGGGAGGGCCCCGCCAAATGAGCAGTTCTTC	CASSQGRAPPNEQFF
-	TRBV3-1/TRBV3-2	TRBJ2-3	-	TGTGCCAGCAGCCGACGGGGTGTAGCAGATACGCAGTATTTT	CASSRRGVADTQYF
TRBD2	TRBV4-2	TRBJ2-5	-	TGTGCCAGCAGCCAAGATCGCCTAGCGGGGCCCGCACGAATGGAGACCCAGTACTTC	CASSQDRLAGPARMETQYF
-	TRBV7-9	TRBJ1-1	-	TGTGCCAGCAGCTTAGTATCGGTGGAAGCTTTCTTT	CASSLVSVEAFF
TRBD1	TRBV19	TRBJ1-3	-	TGTGCCAGTAGTACAGACAGGGGGAACACCATATATTTT	CASSTDRGNTIYF
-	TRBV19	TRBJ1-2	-	TGTGCCAGTAGAGGCAGGAGGGATGGCTACACCTTC	CASRGRRDGYTF
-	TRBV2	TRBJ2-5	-	TGTGCCAGCAGAGACGGGGGAAGAGAGACCCAGTACTTC	CASRDGGRETQYF
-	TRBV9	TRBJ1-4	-	TGTGCCAGCAGCCCCCGTGGGGTTTCGGTCGGGGAAAAACTGTTTTTT	CASSPRGVSVGEKLFF
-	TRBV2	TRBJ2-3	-	TGTGCCAGCAGTCCCCCAGGGGCGCGCACAGATACGCAGTATTTT	CASSPPGARTDTQYF
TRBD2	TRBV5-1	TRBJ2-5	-	TGCGCCAGCAGCTTAAATGGGCTAGCGGGACCCCCAGAGACCCAGTACTTC	CASSLNGLAGPPETQYF
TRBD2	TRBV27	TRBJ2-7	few	TGTGCCAGCAGGGGGATCACGGGACTAGTTTACGAGCAGTACTTC	CASRGITGLVYEQYF
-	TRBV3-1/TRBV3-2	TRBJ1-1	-	TGTGCCAGCTCCCCGACAGATATTATGAACACTGAAGCTTTCTTT	CASSPTDIMNTEAFF
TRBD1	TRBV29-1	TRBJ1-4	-	TGCAGCGTCGGACAGGGTACAGCTAATGAAAAACTGTTTTTT	CSVGQGTANEKLFF
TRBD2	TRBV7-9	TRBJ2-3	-	TGTGCCAGCAGCTTAGTCGGCGGGGGTGTAGGTCTGTATACGCAGTATTTT	CASSLVGGGVGLYTQYF